The clone carrying this TCR beta chain has only one observation. Antigen specificity is unknown. These data come from a study of regulatory T cells. Study-level findings and limits: In CD3G-deficient patients, conventional CD4+ T cells were enriched for hydrophobic CDR3 residues at positions 6 and 7. Skewed V and J usage and few unique V-J pairs marked patient repertoires, most in Tregs.

Per germline, CDR1 MDHEN and CDR2 SYDVKM. There are 16 residues in the CDR3. The ends were cut back, 9 bases at V and 7 bases at J, with 28 bases in the middle. Autoimmunity was present in every CD3G-deficient patient, worse in two. At testing, patients were 2 to 39 years old, with reduced naive and increased memory T-cell proportions. CD4+ cells were sorted into CD25-high CD127-low regulatory cells and CD25-low CD127-high conventional cells. Primers: 52 TRBV forward and 13 TRBJ reverse. Produced via immunoSEQ multiplex PCR; TCRdb's table is partial and in-frame only. Of more than 15,000 clones in the sample, roughly 82% were seen once.

V and J are TRBV28 and TRBJ2-7; perhaps TRBD1 as D (6 bases). The sample consisted of conventional CD4+ T cells sorted from blood. The origin of this receptor is a person younger than 45 with CD3G deficiency. CDR3: CASTSFRGRGEREQYF. CDR3 sequence (DNA): TGTGCCAGTACCTCATTTAGGGGCAGGGGAGAAAGGGAGCAGTACTTC. The full variable domain, completed using reference TRBV28 and TRBJ2-7, is DVKVTQSSRYLVKRTGEKVFLECVQDMDHENMFWYRQDPGLGLRLIYFSYDVKMKEKGDIPEGYSVSREKKERFSLILESASTNQTSMYLCASTSFRGRGEREQYFGPGTRLTVT.